One sample yielded the 2 T cell receptor beta chains listed below, sequenced in a study of breast tumors, draining lymph nodes, adjacent tissues. TCRdb independently ran MiXCR on the multiplex PCR reads; one entry per CDR3 protein. Of 30,000 to 40,000 distinct CDR3 sequences in the sample, 35% to 40% are singletons; the top ten hold roughly 10%. Material for sequencing was breast tumor tissue. The source of these receptors is a female donor with breast cancer. Some clones in this sample may be carry-over from other donors' samples.

This clonotype was recorded at least ten times. The rearrangement joins TRBV25-1 to TRBJ1-4; TRBD1 agrees at 8 bases. The CDR3 loop spans 16 amino acids. The ends lost 1 base at V and 5 bases at J; junction bases unmatched: 6. Germline assignment: CDR1 MGHDK and CDR2 SYGVNS. The CDR3 region has the DNA TGTGCCAGCAGTGAATCCCGGACAGGGAGGAATGAAAAACTGTTTTTT. Protein: CASSESRTGRNEKLFF.

V usage is TRBV20-1 and J usage is TRBJ2-3; TRBD2 aligns across 14 bases. Trimming took 1 base from V and 5 from J; bases not matched to a gene: 8. The CDR3 loop spans 17 amino acids. From germline, CDR1 is DFQATT and CDR2 SNEGSKA (reference sequence). CDR3: CSARGPGLAGVVDTQYF. As DNA, the CDR3 is TGCAGTGCTAGAGGCCCGGGACTAGCGGGAGTGGTAGATACGCAGTATTTT.